What follows are 6 T cell receptor beta chains derived from one specimen sequenced in a study of T cells in Graves' hyperthyroidism and ophthalmopathy. Amplified TCR beta CDR3 regions derived from RNA transcripts. The HTBI primer set drove a first-round RT-PCR of the TCR CDR3. Each CDR3 protein is one row after TCRdb ran MiXCR on the multiplex PCR reads. Found here are hundreds of thousands of distinct CDR3 sequences, about 15% of them singletons; the top ten hold around 24%. Sequenced sample: blood. These receptors originate from a young woman with Graves' hyperthyroidism.

This clonotype was found once. This chain links TRBV7-2 with TRBJ2-7; D might be TRBD2 (6 bases). V was pared by 7 bases and J by 7 bases, with 17 bases between. Germline CDR1 and CDR2: SGHTA and FQGNSA. The CDR3 consists of 13 residues. CDR3 protein: CASNGASGGEQYF. The CDR3 DNA is TGTGCCAGCAACGGGGCGAGTGGGGGGGAGCAGTACTTC.

This clonotype showed up just once. A much larger clone differs from this one at a single base, so this may be a read error. The V and J genes are TRBV28 and TRBJ1-1; 7 nucleotides line up with TRBD1. The CDR3 runs to 12 residues. Per germline, CDR1 MDHEN and CDR2 SYDVKM. Trimming took 8 bases from V and 10 from J; bases not matched to a gene: 10. The CDR3 sequence is CASGQGQTRAFF. In nucleotides, the CDR3 is TGTGCCAGCGGGCAGGGACAGACTAGAGCTTTCTTT.

This clonotype was counted at least ten times. This chain links TRBV7-2 with TRBJ2-5; D ambiguous. The CDR3 loop spans 15 amino acids. V shed 5 bases and J shed 5 bases, with 18 bases lying between them. Germline CDR1 and CDR2: SGHTA and FQGNSA. CDR3 nucleotides: TGTGCCAGCAGCCCTGGACCCACTATGTTTGAGACCCAGTACTTC. This translates into CASSPGPTMFETQYF.

The J gene is TRBJ2-3, the V gene TRBV29-1, with TRBD2 matching over 12 bases. From germline, CDR1 is SQVTM and CDR2 ANQGSEA. The V and J ends lost 2 bases and 0 bases, in that order; junction bases with no gene match: 6. The CDR3 is made up of 17 amino acids. CDR3 in DNA: TGCAGCGTTGAAAGGTGGGGGACTAGCGGGAGCACAGATACGCAGTATTTT. Protein sequence: CSVERWGTSGSTDTQYF.

The V call is TRBV5-4, the J call TRBJ2-1; D not certain. Trimming removed 3 bases from V and 12 bases from J, with 10 bases in between. The CDR3 contains 11 residues. CDR1 and CDR2 (germline): SGHNT, YYREEE (reference sequence). CDR3 residues: CASSSPIGQFF. CDR3 bases: TGTGCCAGCAGCTCCCCGATTGGGCAGTTCTTC.

This clonotype was detected ten times or more. The CDR3 nucleotides read TGTGCCAGCAGTCCCCAGGGAGAGACCCAGTACTTC. As protein: CASSPQGETQYF. The chain couples TRBV12-3 or TRBV12-4 to TRBJ2-5, with D possibly TRBD1 on 5 matching bases. V was pared by 5 bases and J by 4 bases, with 8 bases between. CDR3 length: 12 residues.